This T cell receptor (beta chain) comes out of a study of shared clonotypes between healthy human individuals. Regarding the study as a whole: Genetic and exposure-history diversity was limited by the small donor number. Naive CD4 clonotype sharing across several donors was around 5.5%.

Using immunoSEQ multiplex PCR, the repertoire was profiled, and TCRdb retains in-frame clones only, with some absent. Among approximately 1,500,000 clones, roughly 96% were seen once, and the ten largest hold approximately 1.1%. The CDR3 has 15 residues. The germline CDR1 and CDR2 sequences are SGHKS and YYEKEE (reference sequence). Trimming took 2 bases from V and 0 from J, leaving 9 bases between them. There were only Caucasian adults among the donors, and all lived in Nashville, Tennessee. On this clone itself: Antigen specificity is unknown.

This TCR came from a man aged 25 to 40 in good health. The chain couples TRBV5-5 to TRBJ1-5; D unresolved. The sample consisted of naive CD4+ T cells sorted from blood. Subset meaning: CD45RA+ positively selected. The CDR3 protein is CASSFGGNSNQPQHF. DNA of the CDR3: TGTGCCAGCAGCTTTGGTGGGAATAGCAATCAGCCCCAGCATTTT.